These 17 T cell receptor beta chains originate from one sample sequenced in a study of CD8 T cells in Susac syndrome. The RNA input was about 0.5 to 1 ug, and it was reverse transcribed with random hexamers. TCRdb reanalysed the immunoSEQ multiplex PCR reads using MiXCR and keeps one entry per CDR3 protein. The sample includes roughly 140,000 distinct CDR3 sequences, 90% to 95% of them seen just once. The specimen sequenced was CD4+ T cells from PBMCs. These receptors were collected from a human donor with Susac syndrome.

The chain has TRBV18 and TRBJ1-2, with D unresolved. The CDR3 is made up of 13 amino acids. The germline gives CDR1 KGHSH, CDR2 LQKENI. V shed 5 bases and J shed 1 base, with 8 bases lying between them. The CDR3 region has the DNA TGTGCCAGCTCAACGGACCTTAACTATGGCTACACCTTC. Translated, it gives CASSTDLNYGYTF.

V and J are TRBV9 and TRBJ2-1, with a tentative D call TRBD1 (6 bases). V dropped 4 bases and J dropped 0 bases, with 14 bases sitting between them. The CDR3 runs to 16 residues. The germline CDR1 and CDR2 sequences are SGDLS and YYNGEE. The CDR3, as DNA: TGTGCCAGCAGCCCACAGGGTACGAGCTCCTACAATGAGCAGTTCTTC. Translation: CASSPQGTSSYNEQFF.

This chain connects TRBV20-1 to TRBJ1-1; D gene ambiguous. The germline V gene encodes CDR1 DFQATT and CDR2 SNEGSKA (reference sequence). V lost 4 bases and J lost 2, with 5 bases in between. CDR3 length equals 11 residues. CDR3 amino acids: CSATENTEAFF. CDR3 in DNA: TGCAGTGCTACAGAAAACACTGAAGCTTTCTTT.

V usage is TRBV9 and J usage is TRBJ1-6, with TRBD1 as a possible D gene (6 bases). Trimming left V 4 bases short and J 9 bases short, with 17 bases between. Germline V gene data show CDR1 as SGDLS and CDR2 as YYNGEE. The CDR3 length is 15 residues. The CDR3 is CASSIRGDTTSPLHF. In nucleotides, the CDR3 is TGTGCCAGCAGCATCCGAGGGGACACAACTTCACCCCTCCACTTT. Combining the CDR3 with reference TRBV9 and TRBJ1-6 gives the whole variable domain DSGVTQTPKHLITATGQRVTLRCSPRSGDLSVYWYQQSLDQGLQFLIQYYNGEERAKGNILERFSAQQFPDLHSELNLSSLELGDSALYFCASSIRGDTTSPLHFGNGTRLTVT.

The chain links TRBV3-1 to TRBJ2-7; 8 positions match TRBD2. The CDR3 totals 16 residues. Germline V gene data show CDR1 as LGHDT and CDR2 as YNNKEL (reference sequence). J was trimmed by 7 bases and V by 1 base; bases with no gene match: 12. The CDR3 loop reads CASSQASAGGQGEQYF. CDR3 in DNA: TGTGCCAGCAGCCAAGCTTCTGCGGGGGGCCAAGGGGAGCAGTACTTC.

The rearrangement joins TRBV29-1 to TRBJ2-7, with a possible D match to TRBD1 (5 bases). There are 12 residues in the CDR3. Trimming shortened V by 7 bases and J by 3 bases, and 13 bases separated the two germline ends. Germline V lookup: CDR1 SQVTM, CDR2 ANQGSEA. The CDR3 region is CSAYKGNYEQYF. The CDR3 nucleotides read TGCAGCGCCTACAAGGGGAACTACGAGCAGTACTTC.

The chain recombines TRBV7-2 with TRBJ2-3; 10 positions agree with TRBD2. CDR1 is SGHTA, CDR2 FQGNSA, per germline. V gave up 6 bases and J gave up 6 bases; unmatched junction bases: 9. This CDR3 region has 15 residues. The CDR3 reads CASSPTGLAADTQYF. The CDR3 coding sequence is TGTGCCAGCAGTCCTACTGGACTAGCGGCGGATACGCAGTATTTT.

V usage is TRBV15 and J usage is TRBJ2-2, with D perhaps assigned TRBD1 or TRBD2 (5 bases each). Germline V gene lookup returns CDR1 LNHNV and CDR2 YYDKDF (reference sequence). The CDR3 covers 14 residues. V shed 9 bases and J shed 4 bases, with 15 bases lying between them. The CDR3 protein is CATSGGVTTGELFF. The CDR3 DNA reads TGTGCCACGTCTGGGGGTGTGACCACCGGGGAGCTGTTTTTT. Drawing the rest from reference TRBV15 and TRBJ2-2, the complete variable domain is DAMVIQNPRYQVTQFGKPVTLSCSQTLNHNVMYWYQQKSSQAPKLLFHYYDKDFNNEADTPDNFQSRRPNTSFCFLDIRSPGLGDTAMYLCATSGGVTTGELFFGEGSRLTVL.

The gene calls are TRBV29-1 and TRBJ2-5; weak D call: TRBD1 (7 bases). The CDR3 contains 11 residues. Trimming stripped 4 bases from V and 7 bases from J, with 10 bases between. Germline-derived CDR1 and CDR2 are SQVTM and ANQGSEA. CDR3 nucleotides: TGCAGCGTTGTTCAGGGGGGGACCCAGTACTTC. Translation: CSVVQGGTQYF.

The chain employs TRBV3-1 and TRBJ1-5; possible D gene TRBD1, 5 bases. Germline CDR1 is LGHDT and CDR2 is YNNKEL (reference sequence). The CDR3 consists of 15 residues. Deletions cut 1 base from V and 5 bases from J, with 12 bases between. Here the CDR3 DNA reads TGTGCCAGCAGCCAAGGAAGGGGCGCCCATCAGCCCCAGCATTTT. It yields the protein CASSQGRGAHQPQHF.

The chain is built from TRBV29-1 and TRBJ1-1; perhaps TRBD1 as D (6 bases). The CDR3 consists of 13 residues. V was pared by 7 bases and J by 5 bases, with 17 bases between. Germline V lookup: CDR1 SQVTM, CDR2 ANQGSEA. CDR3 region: CSAPGGGHTEAFF. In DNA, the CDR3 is TGCAGCGCCCCGGGCGGGGGGCATACTGAAGCTTTCTTT.

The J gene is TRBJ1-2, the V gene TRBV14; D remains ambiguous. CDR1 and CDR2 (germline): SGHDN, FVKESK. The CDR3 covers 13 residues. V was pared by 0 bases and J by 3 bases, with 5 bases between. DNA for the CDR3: TGTGCCAGCAGCCAAGAACTATACTATGGCTACACCTTC. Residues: CASSQELYYGYTF. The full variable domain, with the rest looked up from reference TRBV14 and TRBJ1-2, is EAGVTQFPSHSVIEKGQTVTLRCDPISGHDNLYWYRRVMGKEIKFLLHFVKESKQDESGMPNNRFLAERTGGTYSTLKVQPAELEDSGVYFCASSQELYYGYTFGSGTRLTVV.

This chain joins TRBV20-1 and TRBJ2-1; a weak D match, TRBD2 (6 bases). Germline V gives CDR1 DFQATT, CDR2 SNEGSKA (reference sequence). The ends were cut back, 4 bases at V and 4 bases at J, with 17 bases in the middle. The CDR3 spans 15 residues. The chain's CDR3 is CSATPTSFSYNEQFF. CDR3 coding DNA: TGCAGTGCTACCCCGACTAGTTTTTCTTACAATGAGCAGTTCTTC.

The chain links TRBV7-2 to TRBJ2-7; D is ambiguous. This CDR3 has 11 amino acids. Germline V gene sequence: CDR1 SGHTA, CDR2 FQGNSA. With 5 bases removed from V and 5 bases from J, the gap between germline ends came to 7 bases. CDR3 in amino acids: CASSNANEQYF. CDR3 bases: TGTGCCAGCAGCAACGCCAACGAGCAGTACTTC.

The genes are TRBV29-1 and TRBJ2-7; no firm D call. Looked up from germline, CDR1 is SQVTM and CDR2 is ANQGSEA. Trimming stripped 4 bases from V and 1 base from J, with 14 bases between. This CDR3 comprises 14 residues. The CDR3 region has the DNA TGCAGCGTTGTCCTTGGCCAGCCATCCTACGAGCAGTACTTC. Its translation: CSVVLGQPSYEQYF.

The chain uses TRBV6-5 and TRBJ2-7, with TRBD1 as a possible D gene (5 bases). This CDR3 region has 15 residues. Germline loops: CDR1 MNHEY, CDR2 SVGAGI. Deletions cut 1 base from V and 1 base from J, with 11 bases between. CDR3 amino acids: CASSYLGASSYEQYF. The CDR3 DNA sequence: TGTGCCAGCAGTTACTTAGGGGCAAGTTCCTACGAGCAGTACTTC.

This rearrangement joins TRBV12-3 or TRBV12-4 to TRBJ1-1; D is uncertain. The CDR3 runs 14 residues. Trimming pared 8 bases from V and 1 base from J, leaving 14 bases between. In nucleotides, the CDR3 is TGTGCCAGCGTCGCACAGTTGGGGAACACTGAAGCTTTCTTT. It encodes CASVAQLGNTEAFF.